These T cell receptor beta chains were read from a single sample in a study of shared clonotypes between healthy human individuals. Data came from immunoSEQ multiplex PCR; TCRdb stores just in-frame clones and leaves some out. Among some 1 million clones listed, around 74% were seen once. Specimen: memory CD4+ T cells sorted from blood. The receptors stem from a man aged 18-30 years in good health. Each CDR3 is given with its conserved first and last residue. The D gene is left open where the match is weak.

>TRBD1|TRBV6-6
CASSSTGGGRELFF
>TRBD1|TRBV27
CASSLLGTGGYQPQHF
>TRBD1|TRBV28
CASRDAGQQFF
>TRBD1|TRBV5-5
CASSQDRGSLGNQPQHF
>NA|TRBV4-1
CASSLQESVTNEKLFF
>NA|TRBV7-9
CASSFGGGAFF
>NA|TRBV6-5
CASSQTTPRWETQYF
>NA|TRBV6-5
CASSYRGWPNEKLFF
>TRBD1|TRBV27
CASSRQGVVETQYF
>NA|TRBV5-4
CASSLVAANTGELFF
>TRBD1|TRBV5-6
CASSLTGTGLGYTF
>NA|TRBV11-3
CASSLSPGPYEQYF
>NA|TRBV5-1
CASSLGSSLYEQYF
>NA|TRBV29-1
CSVETPYGYTF
>NA|TRBV29-1
CSVGDGYTF
>NA|TRBV2
CASSERVGRVRTEAFF
>TRBD2|TRBV5-1
CASSTVVAGGPTDTQYF
>NA|TRBV4-3
CASSQGPLEADPNQPQHF
>NA|TRBV6-5
CASSYGIETDYEQYF
>NA|TRBV2
CASREQAFGYGYTF
>TRBD1|TRBV6-1
CASGHRGNTEAFF
>NA|TRBV5-8
CASSRRGASYNEQFF
>TRBD1|TRBV14
CASSHRDRDEKLFF
>TRBD1|TRBV25-1
CASSEYGTGIEKLFF
>NA|TRBV27
CASTPWNTDTQYF
>TRBD1|TRBV15
CATSRLDREAEAFF
>NA|TRBV11-2
CASSLGGGRKNTEAFF
>TRBD2|TRBV6-6
CASRKTSGVYNEQFF
>NA|TRBV4-3
CASSQEAGSKPQHF
>NA|TRBV7-3
CASSRGPTGELFF
>NA|TRBV25-1
CASTGDYNEQFF
>NA|TRBV7-6
CASSLAQGLVMGEQYF
>NA|TRBV25-1
CASRGEQNTDTQYF
>TRBD1|TRBV4-1
CASSRGGGTGGFSPLHF
>NA|TRBV7-8
CASSLESPGTGANVLTF
>TRBD2|TRBV6-5
CASSLAGGPDTQYF
>TRBD1|TRBV5-4
CASRLDRGQNSPLHF
>NA|TRBV5-1
CASRPGMGLLNEQFF
>NA|TRBV9
CASSVGGSNSPLHF
>TRBD1|TRBV18
CASSPAPGTGETQYF
>NA|TRBV7-9
CASRREGAVEQFF
>TRBD1|TRBV19
CASSPYRGRGTEAFF